The 9 T cell receptor beta chains in this list originate from one sample, sequenced in a study of PD-L1 blockade in urothelial cancer. Profiled with immunoSEQ multiplex PCR; TCRdb holds only in-frame clones, not every one. The top ten hold less than 40% of the sample, which has approximately 34,000 clones, around 80% seen once. Sequences were derived from PBMCs, sampled around atezolizumab (anti-PD-L1) treatment. These receptors all come from a man aged 55-75 years with urothelial cancer.

This chain links TRBV7-8 with TRBJ1-1; no clear D. V gave up 9 bases and J gave up 3 bases, with 14 bases separating them. CDR3 length: 13 amino acids. Germline-derived CDR1 and CDR2 are SGHVS and FQNEAQ. The CDR3 here is CASGLVRDTEAFF. DNA for the CDR3: TGTGCCAGTGGACTGGTAAGGGACACTGAAGCTTTCTTT.

This chain connects TRBV7-2 to TRBJ1-3, with D unresolved. The CDR3 is made up of 14 amino acids. Germline CDR1 reads SGHTA; CDR2 reads FQGNSA. Trimming removed 5 bases from V and 0 bases from J, with 8 bases in between. The CDR3 reads CASSQALSGNTIYF. CDR3 DNA: TGTGCCAGCAGCCAGGCCCTCTCTGGAAACACCATATATTTT.

The chain joins TRBV11-2 to TRBJ1-1; weak D call: TRBD1 (6 bases). The length of the CDR3 is 14 residues. V shed 5 bases and J shed 3 bases, with 13 bases lying between them. Germline V gene lookup returns CDR1 SGHAT and CDR2 FQNNGV. This CDR3 reads CASSPGQSYTEAFF. The CDR3 DNA sequence: TGTGCCAGCAGCCCCGGACAGAGTTACACTGAAGCTTTCTTT.

The rearrangement joins TRBV9 to TRBJ1-1; TRBD1 matches 8 bases. After removal of 0 bases from V and 2 bases from J, the junction contained 9 bases not matched to a gene. CDR1 SGDLS and CDR2 YYNGEE come from the germline V gene. The CDR3 spans 17 residues. The CDR3: CASSVDPQGGVNTEAFF. CDR3 bases: TGTGCCAGCAGCGTAGACCCACAGGGGGGGGTTAACACTGAAGCTTTCTTT.

J is TRBJ2-2 and V is TRBV10-3; a weak D match, TRBD2 (6 bases). The CDR3 length is 14 residues. Germline CDR1 ENHRY, CDR2 SYGVKD. V lost 8 bases and J lost 1, with 11 bases in between. The CDR3 nucleotides read TGTGCCATCTCAACTAGCTGGAACACCGGGGAGCTGTTTTTT. Translated: CAISTSWNTGELFF.

This chain links TRBV5-4 with TRBJ2-2; unclear D gene. Trimming stripped 2 bases from V and 3 bases from J, with 11 bases between. The CDR3 runs to 15 residues. The germline CDR1 and CDR2 sequences are SGHNT and YYREEE (reference sequence). The DNA for the CDR3 is TGTGCCAGCAGCTTATATGGCGGAGACACCGGGGAGCTGTTTTTT. Amino acid sequence: CASSLYGGDTGELFF.

The rearrangement links TRBV9 to TRBJ2-5, with a weak D call TRBD2 (5 bases). V was cut by 4 bases and J by 6 bases, with 22 bases left in between. Germline lookup yields CDR1 SGDLS and CDR2 YYNGEE. The CDR3 sequence is 16 residues long. The CDR3 region has the DNA TGTGCCAGCAGCCCCCCCCGGGGTGGGTTTGGTCAGACCCAGTACTTC. Its protein product is CASSPPRGGFGQTQYF. The variable domain in full, completed from reference TRBV9 and TRBJ2-5, reads DSGVTQTPKHLITATGQRVTLRCSPRSGDLSVYWYQQSLDQGLQFLIQYYNGEERAKGNILERFSAQQFPDLHSELNLSSLELGDSALYFCASSPPRGGFGQTQYFGPGTRLLVL.

Of note for this clone: An end of the junction does not agree with germline; a read error may underlie this. V is TRBV6-6 and J is TRBJ1-1, with unresolved D. From germline, CDR1 is MNHNY and CDR2 SVGAGI (reference sequence). The CDR3 sequence is 9 residues long. The CDR3 protein is CASSKNLYF. The CDR3 DNA reads as TGTGCCAGCAGTAAAAACTTGTACTTT.

The gene calls are TRBV2 and TRBJ2-7; the match to TRBD1 covers 9 bases. Germline assignment: CDR1 SNHLY and CDR2 FYNNEI. The length of the CDR3 is 13 residues. J was trimmed by 4 bases and V by 7 bases; bases with no gene match: 5. CDR3 protein: CASIQDRGYEQYF. CDR3 nucleotides: TGTGCCAGCATTCAGGACAGGGGTTACGAGCAGTACTTC.